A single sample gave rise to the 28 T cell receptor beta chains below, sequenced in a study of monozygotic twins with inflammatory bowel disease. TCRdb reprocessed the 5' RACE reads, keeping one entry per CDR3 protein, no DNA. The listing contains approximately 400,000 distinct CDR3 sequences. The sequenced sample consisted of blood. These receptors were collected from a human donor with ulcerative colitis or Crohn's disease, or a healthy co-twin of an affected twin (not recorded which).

CDR3 sequence: CASSLGDRGIGANVLTF. The chain has TRBV11-3 and TRBJ2-6; as DNA is missing, the TRBD1 call by TCRdb cannot be tested. The CDR3 sequence is 17 residues long. Germline V lookup: CDR1 SGHNT, CDR2 YENEEA.

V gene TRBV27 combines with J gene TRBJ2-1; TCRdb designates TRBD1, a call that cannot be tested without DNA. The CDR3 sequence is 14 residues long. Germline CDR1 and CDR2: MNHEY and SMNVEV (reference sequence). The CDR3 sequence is CASSSGRGGYEQFF.

The CDR3 reads CASRPGQVTADTQYF. The chain is built from TRBV19 and TRBJ2-3; TCRdb names TRBD1, which stays unverified in the absence of DNA. Germline lookup yields CDR1 LNHDA and CDR2 SQIVND (reference sequence). The CDR3 has 15 amino acids.

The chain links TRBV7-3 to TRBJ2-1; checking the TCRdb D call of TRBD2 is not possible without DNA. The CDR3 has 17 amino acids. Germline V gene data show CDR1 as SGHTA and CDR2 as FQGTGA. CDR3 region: CASSLTPWRGGQGEQFF.

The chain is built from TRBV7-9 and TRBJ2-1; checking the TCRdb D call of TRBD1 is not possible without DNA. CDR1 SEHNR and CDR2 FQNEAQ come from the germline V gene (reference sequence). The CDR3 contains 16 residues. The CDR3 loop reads CASSPPRPSSYNEQFF.

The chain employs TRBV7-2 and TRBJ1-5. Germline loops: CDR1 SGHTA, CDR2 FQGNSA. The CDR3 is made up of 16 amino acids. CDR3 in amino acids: CASSSLSWQGDQPQHF.

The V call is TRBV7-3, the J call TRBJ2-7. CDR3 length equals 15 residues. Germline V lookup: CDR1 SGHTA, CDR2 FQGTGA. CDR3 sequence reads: CASSPRAGEIYEQYF.

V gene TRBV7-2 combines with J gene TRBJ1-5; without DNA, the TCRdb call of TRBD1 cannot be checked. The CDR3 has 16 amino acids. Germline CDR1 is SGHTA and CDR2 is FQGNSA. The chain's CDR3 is CASSLVGTGGDQPQHF.

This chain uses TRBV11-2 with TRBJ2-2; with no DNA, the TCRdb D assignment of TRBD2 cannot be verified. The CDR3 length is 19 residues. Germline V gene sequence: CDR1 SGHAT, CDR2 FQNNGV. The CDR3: CASSSNPFSTSIATGELFF.

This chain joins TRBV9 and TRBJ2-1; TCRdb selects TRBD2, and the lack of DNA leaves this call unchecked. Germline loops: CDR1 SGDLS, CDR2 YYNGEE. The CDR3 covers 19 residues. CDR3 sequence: CASSVAPGLAGGFYNEQFF. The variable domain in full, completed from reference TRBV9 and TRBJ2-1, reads DSGVTQTPKHLITATGQRVTLRCSPRSGDLSVYWYQQSLDQGLQFLIQYYNGEERAKGNILERFSAQQFPDLHSELNLSSLELGDSALYFCASSVAPGLAGGFYNEQFFGPGTRLTVL.

The CDR3 loop is CASSFPGVVTQYF. The chain links TRBV7-2 to TRBJ2-3; with no DNA, the TCRdb D assignment of TRBD1 cannot be verified. Germline loops: CDR1 SGHTA, CDR2 FQGNSA. The CDR3 covers 13 residues.

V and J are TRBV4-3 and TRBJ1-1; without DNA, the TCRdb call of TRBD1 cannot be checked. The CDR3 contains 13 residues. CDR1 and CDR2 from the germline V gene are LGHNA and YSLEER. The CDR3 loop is CASSHNTGDSAFF.

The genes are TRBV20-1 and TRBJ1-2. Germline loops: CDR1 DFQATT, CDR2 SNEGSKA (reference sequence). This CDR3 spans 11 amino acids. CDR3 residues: CSAREGYGYTF.

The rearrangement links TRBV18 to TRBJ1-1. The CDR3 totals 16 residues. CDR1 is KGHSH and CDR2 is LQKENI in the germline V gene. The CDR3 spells CASSPPGAGRNTEAFF. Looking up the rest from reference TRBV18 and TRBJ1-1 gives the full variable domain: NAGVMQNPRHLVRRRGQEARLRCSPMKGHSHVYWYRQLPEEGLKFMVYLQKENIIDESGMPKERFSAEFPKEGPSILRIQQVVRGDSAAYFCASSPPGAGRNTEAFFGQGTRLTVV.

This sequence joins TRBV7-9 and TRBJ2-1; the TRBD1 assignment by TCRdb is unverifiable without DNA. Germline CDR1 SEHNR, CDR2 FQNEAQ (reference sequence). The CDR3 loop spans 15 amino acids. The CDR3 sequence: CASSSPRGGYNEQFF.

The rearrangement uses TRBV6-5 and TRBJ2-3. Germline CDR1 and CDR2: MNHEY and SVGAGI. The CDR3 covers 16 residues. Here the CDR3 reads CASSYSAESSTDTQYF.

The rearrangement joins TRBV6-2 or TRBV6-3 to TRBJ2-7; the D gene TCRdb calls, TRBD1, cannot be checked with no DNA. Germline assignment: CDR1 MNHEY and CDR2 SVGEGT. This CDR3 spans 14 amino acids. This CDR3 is CASRRYGGHGEQYF.

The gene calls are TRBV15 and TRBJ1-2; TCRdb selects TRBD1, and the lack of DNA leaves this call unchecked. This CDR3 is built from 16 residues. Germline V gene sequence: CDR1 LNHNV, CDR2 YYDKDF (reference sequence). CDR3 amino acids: CATSGQGPLTPYGYTF.

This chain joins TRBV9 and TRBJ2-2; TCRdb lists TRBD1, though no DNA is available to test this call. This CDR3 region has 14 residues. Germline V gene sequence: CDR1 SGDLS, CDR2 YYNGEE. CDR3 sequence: CASSPRTETGELFF.

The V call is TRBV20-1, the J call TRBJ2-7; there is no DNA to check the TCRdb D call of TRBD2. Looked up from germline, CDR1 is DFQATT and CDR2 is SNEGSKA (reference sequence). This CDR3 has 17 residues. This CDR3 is CSASPGLIKPYDYEQYF.

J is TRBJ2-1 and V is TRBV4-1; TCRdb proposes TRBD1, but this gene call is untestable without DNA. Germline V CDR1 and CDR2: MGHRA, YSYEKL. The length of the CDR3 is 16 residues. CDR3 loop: CASSQEWAGARNEQFF.

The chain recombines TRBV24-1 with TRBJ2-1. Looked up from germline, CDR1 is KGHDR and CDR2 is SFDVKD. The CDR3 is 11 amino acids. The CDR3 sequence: CATSDLNEQFF.

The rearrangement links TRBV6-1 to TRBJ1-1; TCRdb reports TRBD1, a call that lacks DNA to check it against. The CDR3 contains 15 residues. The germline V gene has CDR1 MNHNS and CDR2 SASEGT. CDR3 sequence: CASTTGALVNTEAFF.

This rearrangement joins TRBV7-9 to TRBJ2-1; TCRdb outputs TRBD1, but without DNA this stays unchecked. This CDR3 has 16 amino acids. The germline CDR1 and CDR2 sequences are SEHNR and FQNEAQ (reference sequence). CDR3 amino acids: CASGSGTGEVYNEQFF.

CDR3 in amino acids: CASTPEGQAGETQYF. This chain joins TRBV6-2 or TRBV6-3 and TRBJ2-5; with no DNA, the TCRdb D assignment of TRBD1 cannot be verified. This CDR3 region has 15 residues. Germline V gene sequence: CDR1 MNHEY, CDR2 SVGEGT.

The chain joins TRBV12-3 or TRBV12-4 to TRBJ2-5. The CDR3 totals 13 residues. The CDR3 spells CASSSDGKETQYF.

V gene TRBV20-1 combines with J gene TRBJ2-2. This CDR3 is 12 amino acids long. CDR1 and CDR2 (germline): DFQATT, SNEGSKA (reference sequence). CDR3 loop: CSARRSGGELFF.

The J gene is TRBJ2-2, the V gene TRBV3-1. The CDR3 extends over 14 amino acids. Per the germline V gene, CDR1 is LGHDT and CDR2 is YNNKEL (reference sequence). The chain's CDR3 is CASSQARNTGELFF.